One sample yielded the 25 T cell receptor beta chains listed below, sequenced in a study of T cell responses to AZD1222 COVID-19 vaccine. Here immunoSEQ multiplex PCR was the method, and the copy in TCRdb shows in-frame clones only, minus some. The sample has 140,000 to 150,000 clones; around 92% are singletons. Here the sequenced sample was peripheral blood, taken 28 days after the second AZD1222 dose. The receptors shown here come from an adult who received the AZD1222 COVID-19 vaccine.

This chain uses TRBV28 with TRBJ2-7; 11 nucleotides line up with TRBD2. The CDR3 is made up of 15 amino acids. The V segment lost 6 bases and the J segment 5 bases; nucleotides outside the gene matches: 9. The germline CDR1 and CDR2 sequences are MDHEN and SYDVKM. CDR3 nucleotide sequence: TGTGCCAGCAGCCCAACTAGCGGGAGCGAAGACGAGCAGTACTTC. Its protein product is CASSPTSGSEDEQYF.

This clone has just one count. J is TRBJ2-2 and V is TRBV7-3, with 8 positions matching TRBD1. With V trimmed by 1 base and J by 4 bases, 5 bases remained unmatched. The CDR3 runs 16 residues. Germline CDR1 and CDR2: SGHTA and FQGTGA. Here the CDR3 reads CASSLKSGGGTGELFF. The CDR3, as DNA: TGTGCCAGCAGCTTAAAATCAGGGGGCGGCACCGGGGAGCTGTTTTTT.

CDR3 coding DNA: TGTGCCAGCAGCTTGGGGGGACCCGTTCTAGATACGCAGTATTTT. Encoded protein: CASSLGGPVLDTQYF. The gene calls are TRBV5-8 and TRBJ2-3; the D gene could be TRBD1 or TRBD2 (5 bases each). This CDR3 has 15 residues. CDR1 and CDR2 (germline): SGHTS, YDEGEE. Between the trimmed V and J ends, which lost 0 bases and 5 bases, there was a span of 13 bases.

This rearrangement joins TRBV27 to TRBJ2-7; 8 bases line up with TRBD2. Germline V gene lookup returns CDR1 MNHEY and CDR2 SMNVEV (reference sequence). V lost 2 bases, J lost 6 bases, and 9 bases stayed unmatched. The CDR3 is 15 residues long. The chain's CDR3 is CASSLVRTSFSEQYF. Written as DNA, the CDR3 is TGTGCCAGCAGTTTAGTAAGGACTAGCTTTAGCGAGCAGTACTTC.

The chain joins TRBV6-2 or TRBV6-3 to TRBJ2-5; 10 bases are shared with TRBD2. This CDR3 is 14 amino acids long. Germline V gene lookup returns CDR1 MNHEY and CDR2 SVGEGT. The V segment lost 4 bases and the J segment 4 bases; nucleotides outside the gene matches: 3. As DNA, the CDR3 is TGTGCCAGCAGTTGGCTAGCGGGAGTAGAGACCCAGTACTTC. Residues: CASSWLAGVETQYF.

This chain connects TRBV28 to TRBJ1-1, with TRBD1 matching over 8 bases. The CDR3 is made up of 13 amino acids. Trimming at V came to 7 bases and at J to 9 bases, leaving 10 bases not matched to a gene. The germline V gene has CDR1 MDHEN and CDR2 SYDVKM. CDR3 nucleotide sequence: TGTGCCAGCACTTATCTCGGACAGGGTCAAGCTTTCTTT. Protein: CASTYLGQGQAFF.

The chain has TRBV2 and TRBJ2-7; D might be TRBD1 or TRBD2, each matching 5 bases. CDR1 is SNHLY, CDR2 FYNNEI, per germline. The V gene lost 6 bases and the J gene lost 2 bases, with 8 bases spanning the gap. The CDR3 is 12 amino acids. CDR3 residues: CASRGDPYEQYF. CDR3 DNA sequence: TGTGCCAGCAGGGGGGATCCCTACGAGCAGTACTTC.

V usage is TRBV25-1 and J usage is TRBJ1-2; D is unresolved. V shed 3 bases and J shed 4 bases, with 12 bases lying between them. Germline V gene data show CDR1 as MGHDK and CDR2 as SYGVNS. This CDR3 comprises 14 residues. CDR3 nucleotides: TGTGCCAGCAGTGATAGACCCGAGGGCTATGGCTACACCTTC. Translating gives CASSDRPEGYGYTF.

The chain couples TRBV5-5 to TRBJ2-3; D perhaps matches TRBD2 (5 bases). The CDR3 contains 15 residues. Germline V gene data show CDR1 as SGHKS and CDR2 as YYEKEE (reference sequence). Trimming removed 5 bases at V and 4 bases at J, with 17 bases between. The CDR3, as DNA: TGTGCCAGCAGTGGGGTAGACTATGCTGCAGATACGCAGTATTTT. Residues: CASSGVDYAADTQYF.

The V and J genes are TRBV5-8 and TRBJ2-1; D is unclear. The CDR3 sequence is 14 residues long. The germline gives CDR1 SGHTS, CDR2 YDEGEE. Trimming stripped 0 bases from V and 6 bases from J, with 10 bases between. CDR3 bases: TGTGCCAGCAGCTTGGGGCGATTTAGCAATGAGCAGTTCTTC. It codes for CASSLGRFSNEQFF. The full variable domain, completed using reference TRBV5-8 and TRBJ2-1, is EAGVTQSPTHLIKTRGQQATLRCSPISGHTSVYWYQQALGLGLQFLLWYDEGEERNRGNFPPRFSGRQFPNYSSELNVNALELEDSALYLCASSLGRFSNEQFFGPGTRLTVL.

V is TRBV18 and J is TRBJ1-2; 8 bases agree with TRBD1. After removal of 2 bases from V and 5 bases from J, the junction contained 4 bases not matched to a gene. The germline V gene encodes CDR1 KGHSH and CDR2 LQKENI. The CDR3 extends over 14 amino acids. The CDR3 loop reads CASSPTGGWYGYTF. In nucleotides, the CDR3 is TGTGCCAGCTCACCAACAGGGGGTTGGTATGGCTACACCTTC.

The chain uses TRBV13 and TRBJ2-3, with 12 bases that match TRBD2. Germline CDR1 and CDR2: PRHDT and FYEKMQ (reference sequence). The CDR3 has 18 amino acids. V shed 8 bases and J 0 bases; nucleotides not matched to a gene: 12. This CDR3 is CASSLIGLAGKSTDTQYF. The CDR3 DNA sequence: TGTGCCAGCTCCCTAATAGGACTAGCGGGAAAGAGCACAGATACGCAGTATTTT.

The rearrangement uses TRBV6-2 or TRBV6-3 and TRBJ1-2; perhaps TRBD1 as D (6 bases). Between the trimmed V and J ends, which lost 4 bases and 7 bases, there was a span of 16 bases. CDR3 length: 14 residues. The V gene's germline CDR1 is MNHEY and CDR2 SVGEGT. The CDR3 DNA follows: TGTGCCAGCAGTTTCCGAAACCGGGACACTGGCTACACCTTC. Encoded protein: CASSFRNRDTGYTF.

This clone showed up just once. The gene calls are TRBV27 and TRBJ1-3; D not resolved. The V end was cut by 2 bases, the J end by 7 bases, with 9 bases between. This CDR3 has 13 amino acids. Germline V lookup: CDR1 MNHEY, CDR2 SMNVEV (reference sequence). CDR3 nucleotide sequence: TGTGCCAGCAGTTTAATGGGTAGCAACACCATATATTTT. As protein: CASSLMGSNTIYF.

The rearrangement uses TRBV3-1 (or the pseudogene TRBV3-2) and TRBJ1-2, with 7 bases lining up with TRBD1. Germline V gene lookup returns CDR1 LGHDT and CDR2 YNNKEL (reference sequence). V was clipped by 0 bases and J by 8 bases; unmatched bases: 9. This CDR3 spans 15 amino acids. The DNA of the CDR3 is TGTGCCAGCAGCCAAGAAGTCGAGGGGGCCGGCGGCTACACCTTC. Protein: CASSQEVEGAGGYTF.

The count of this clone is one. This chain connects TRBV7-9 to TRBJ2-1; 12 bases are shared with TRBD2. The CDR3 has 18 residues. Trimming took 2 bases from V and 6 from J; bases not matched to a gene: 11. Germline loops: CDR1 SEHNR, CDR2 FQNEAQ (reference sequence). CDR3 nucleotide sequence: TGTGCCAGCAGCTTACCTAGCGGGAGGGGAGCTTCCCTCAATGAGCAGTTCTTC. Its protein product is CASSLPSGRGASLNEQFF.

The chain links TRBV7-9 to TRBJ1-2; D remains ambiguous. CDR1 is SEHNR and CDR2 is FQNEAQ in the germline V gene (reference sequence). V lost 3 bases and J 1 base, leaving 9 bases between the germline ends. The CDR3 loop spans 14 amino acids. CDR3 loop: CASSLSGGNYGYTF. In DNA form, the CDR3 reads TGTGCCAGCAGCTTGTCTGGCGGTAACTATGGCTACACCTTC. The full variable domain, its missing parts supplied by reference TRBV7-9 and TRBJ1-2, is DTGVSQNPRHKITKRGQNVTFRCDPISEHNRLYWYRQTLGQGPEFLTYFQNEAQLEKSRLLSDRFSAERPKGSFSTLEIQRTEQGDSAMYLCASSLSGGNYGYTFGSGTRLTVV.

The CDR3 DNA sequence: TGTGCCAGTAGCCGACAGGTAGAAGCTTTCTTT. Translating it yields CASSRQVEAFF. The chain employs TRBV19 and TRBJ1-1; tentatively, D is TRBD1 (6 bases). The V end lost 6 bases, the J end lost 8 bases, and 10 bases lay between the germline ends. Germline loops: CDR1 LNHDA, CDR2 SQIVND (reference sequence). CDR3 length equals 11 residues.

Here the CDR3 DNA reads TGCAGTGCTTTAAACTCCTACGAGCAGTACTTC. It encodes CSALNSYEQYF. The gene calls are TRBV20-1 and TRBJ2-7; unclear D gene. Germline CDR1 reads DFQATT; CDR2 reads SNEGSKA (reference sequence). The V end was cut by 5 bases, the J end by 0 bases, with 5 bases between. The CDR3 sequence is 11 residues long.

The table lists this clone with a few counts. The CDR3 region has the DNA TGTGCCAGCTCACCACTGATGACCGGTCCGAGTGAAAAACTGTTTTTT. It specifies CASSPLMTGPSEKLFF. The V call is TRBV18, the J call TRBJ1-4, with unresolved D. CDR1 and CDR2 from the germline V gene are KGHSH and LQKENI. Trimming pared 1 base from V and 7 bases from J, leaving 16 bases between. The CDR3 contains 16 residues.

CDR3 protein: CASSPGGPHEQYF. The CDR3 nucleotides read TGTGCCAGCTCACCCGGAGGCCCCCACGAGCAGTACTTC. This sequence joins TRBV18 and TRBJ2-7; D perhaps matches TRBD2 (5 bases). Trimming removed 3 bases at V and 5 bases at J, with 11 bases between. CDR3 length: 13 amino acids. Germline lookup yields CDR1 KGHSH and CDR2 LQKENI.

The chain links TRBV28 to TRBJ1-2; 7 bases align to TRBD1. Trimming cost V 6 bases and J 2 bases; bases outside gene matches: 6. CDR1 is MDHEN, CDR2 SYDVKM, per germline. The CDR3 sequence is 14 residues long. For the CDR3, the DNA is TGTGCCAGCAGACTCTCGGGACAGAACTATGGCTACACCTTC. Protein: CASRLSGQNYGYTF.

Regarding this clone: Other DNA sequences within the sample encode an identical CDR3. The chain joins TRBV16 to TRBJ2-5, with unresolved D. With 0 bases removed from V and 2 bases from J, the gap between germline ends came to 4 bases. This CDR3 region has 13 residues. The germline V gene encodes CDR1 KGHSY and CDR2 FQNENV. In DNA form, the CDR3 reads TGTGCCAGCAGCCAATCGCGGCAAGAGACCCAGTACTTC. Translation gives CASSQSRQETQYF.

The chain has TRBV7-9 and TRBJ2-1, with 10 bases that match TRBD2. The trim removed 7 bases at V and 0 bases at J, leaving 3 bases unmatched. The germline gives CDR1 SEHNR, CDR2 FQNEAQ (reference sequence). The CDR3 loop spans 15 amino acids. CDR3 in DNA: TGTGCCAGCATACAGCGGGAGGGCTCCTACAATGAGCAGTTCTTC. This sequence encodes CASIQREGSYNEQFF.

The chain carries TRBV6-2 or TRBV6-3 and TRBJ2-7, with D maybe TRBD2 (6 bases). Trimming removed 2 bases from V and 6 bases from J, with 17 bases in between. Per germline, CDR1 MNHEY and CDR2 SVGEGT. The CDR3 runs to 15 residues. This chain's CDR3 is CASSYAISGVFEQYF. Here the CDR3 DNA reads TGTGCCAGCAGTTACGCAATCTCGGGAGTCTTCGAGCAGTACTTC.